This T cell receptor (beta chain) originates from a study of T-cell reconstitution after alpha-beta-depleted transplantation in children. The CDR3 has 14 residues. V lost 5 bases and J lost 0, with 9 bases in between. The germline V gene has CDR1 LGHNA and CDR2 YNFKEQ. As it was prepared, the TCRbeta library received unique molecular identifiers. TCRdb recomputed calls from the PCR reads with MiXCR, one row per CDR3 protein. The sample yields a few hundred thousand distinct CDR3 sequences, 9.9% seen once. The chain recombines TRBV4-2 with TRBJ2-3; D is ambiguous. The receptor comes from a human donor who donated a stem cell graft to a child with SCID. Here the sequenced sample was PBMCs from the stem cell graft donor, taken from the stem cell graft. The CDR3 nucleotides are TGTGCCAGCAGCACCGCCGTAAGCACAGATACGCAGTATTTT. Amino acids: CASSTAVSTDTQYF.